This T cell receptor beta chain was documented in a study of monozygotic twins with inflammatory bowel disease. General study results and limits: Clonotype overlap with others was lower in IBD patients than in healthy twins, a difference that was greatest with disease activity. Patients with IBD had less TCRbeta diversity (inverse Simpson) than their healthy co-twins.

Concerning this clonotype itself: Its target is unknown.

Blood was collected, approximately 2.7 ml per donor. Two nested PCRs, of approximately 16 and 9 cycles, processed TCRalpha and TCRbeta cDNA. Reprocessing the 5' RACE reads, TCRdb reports a single entry for every CDR3 protein and omits DNA. The sample has 300,000 to 350,000 distinct CDR3 sequences, and its top ten clones hold roughly 2%. The receptor's source is a human donor with ulcerative colitis or Crohn's disease, or a healthy co-twin of an affected twin (not recorded which). Material: blood.

This chain's CDR3 is CASGLVNEQFF. V is TRBV12-5 and J is TRBJ2-1. Per germline, CDR1 LGHNT and CDR2 FRNRAP. The CDR3 sequence is 11 residues long. Complete variable domain (other parts from reference TRBV12-5 and TRBJ2-1): DARVTQTPRHKVTEMGQEVTMRCQPILGHNTVFWYRQTMMQGLELLAYFRNRAPLDDSGMPKDRFSAEMPDATLATLKIQPSEPRDSAVYFCASGLVNEQFFGPGTRLTVL.